In its sample, the clone carrying this TCR beta chain was seen a few times. Its matching antigen is unknown. The data stem from a study of T cell clones after liver transplantation. Study information: Apart from three HCV-positive recipients, transplants were for non-autoimmune, non-viral reasons. Study results and caveats: A larger donor-reactive than third-party decline suggested partial antigen-specific deletion.

The data were produced by immunoSEQ multiplex PCR, yet TCRdb's version contains in-frame clones alone and is incomplete. Among nearly 45,000 clones listed, about 82% were seen once. The source of this sequence is a human patient who received a liver transplant. These T cells may partly come from the graft donor. The specimen comprised CD4+ T cells from blood, sampled 24 months after liver transplant.

The CDR3 region has the DNA TGTGCCAGCAGGGCCTGGACAGGGGGCCGAGGGGGTGGCTACACCTTC. It translates to CASRAWTGGRGGGYTF. The V call is TRBV27, the J call TRBJ1-2; 11 positions match TRBD1. The CDR3 is 16 amino acids. From germline, CDR1 is MNHEY and CDR2 SMNVEV (reference sequence). Trimming took 6 bases from V and 7 from J; bases not matched to a gene: 13.